Shown below are 4 T cell receptor beta chains from a single sample sequenced in a study of T-cell memory formation after mild COVID-19. Via MiXCR, TCRdb re-called the 5' RACE reads, giving one row per CDR3 protein. The data hold about 350,000 distinct CDR3 sequences, with under 25% observed a single time. Sequencing input: PBMCs or a T cell subset sorted from them (not recorded which). The receptors come from a man between 18 and 29 years old who had mild COVID-19 (a few samples of this study predate the infection). Cell type and time point are not known.

The chain is built from TRBV7-9 and TRBJ2-4; 7 positions match TRBD1. CDR1 is SEHNR and CDR2 is FQNEAQ in the germline V gene (reference sequence). J lost 5 bases, V lost 4 bases, and 5 bases had no gene match. The CDR3 extends over 14 amino acids. CDR3 in DNA: TGTGCCAGCAGCTCAAGGGACAGAGAAAACATTCAGTACTTC. Protein product: CASSSRDRENIQYF. Combining the CDR3 with reference TRBV7-9 and TRBJ2-4 gives the whole variable domain DTGVSQNPRHKITKRGQNVTFRCDPISEHNRLYWYRQTLGQGPEFLTYFQNEAQLEKSRLLSDRFSAERPKGSFSTLEIQRTEQGDSAMYLCASSSRDRENIQYFGAGTRLSVL.

The chain carries TRBV6-1 and TRBJ1-2, with 8 bases that match TRBD1. V trimming: 4 bases; J trimming: 11 bases; junction bases outside the gene matches: 6. The CDR3 contains 12 residues. Germline assignment: CDR1 MNHNS and CDR2 SASEGT. The CDR3 is CASSGQGRGYTF. The CDR3 DNA follows: TGTGCCAGCAGTGGACAGGGGCGAGGATACACCTTC.

This clonotype has a handful of counts. The chain uses TRBV18 and TRBJ1-1; unclear D gene. The CDR3 is 13 amino acids. V lost 5 bases and J lost 3, with 10 bases in between. CDR1 is KGHSH, CDR2 LQKENI, per germline. The CDR3, as DNA: TGTGCCAGCTCAGGTAGGGAGGACACTGAAGCTTTCTTT. Translated: CASSGREDTEAFF.

This clonotype was found a few times. The chain carries TRBV9 and TRBJ2-3; the match to TRBD2 covers 8 bases. V was clipped by 3 bases and J by 3 bases; unmatched bases: 9. The CDR3 runs 16 residues. Per germline, CDR1 SGDLS and CDR2 YYNGEE. CDR3 DNA sequence: TGTGCCAGCAGCGAGGAGCTCGGGGGGGCGACAGATACGCAGTATTTT. Translation gives CASSEELGGATDTQYF.